One and the same sample provided the 20 T cell receptor beta chains below, sequenced in a study of CD4+ T cells in melanoma. Profiled with immunoSEQ multiplex PCR; TCRdb holds only in-frame clones, not every one. The sample shows about 7,100 clones, roughly 47% of them seen only once. The sequencing sample was made of cells from a culture (not recorded whether cultured in vitro). The source of these receptors is a human donor with melanoma.

The chain has TRBV7-9 and TRBJ1-5; D is uncertain. V was trimmed by 1 base and J by 7 bases, leaving 5 bases between them. The germline gives CDR1 SEHNR, CDR2 FQNEAQ (reference sequence). The CDR3 runs to 12 residues. Here the CDR3 reads CASSLDYQPQHF. The CDR3 DNA follows: TGTGCCAGCAGCTTAGATTACCAGCCCCAGCATTTT.

This clone was seen only a few times. The chain carries TRBV9 and TRBJ1-6, with TRBD1 identical over 9 bases. CDR1 SGDLS and CDR2 YYNGEE come from the germline V gene. The CDR3 contains 14 residues. V lost 0 bases to trimming and J lost 9 bases; unmatched junction nucleotides: 1. CDR3 region: CASSVGTGASPLHF. The CDR3 region has the DNA TGTGCCAGCAGCGTAGGGACAGGGGCTTCACCCCTCCACTTT.

In this sample, this clone turned up once. The chain links TRBV18 to TRBJ2-5; 9 bases agree with TRBD2. The CDR3 runs to 16 residues. V trimming: 0 bases; J trimming: 2 bases; junction bases outside the gene matches: 4. The V gene's germline CDR1 is KGHSH and CDR2 LQKENI. CDR3 loop: CASSPPAGGFQETQYF. The CDR3, as DNA: TGTGCCAGCTCACCACCGGCGGGGGGGTTTCAAGAGACCCAGTACTTC.

This clone was seen a handful of times. The genes are TRBV4-1 and TRBJ1-4; D is undetermined. CDR1 is MGHRA, CDR2 YSYEKL, per germline. The germline V and J ends were trimmed by 3 bases and 0 bases, with 8 bases remaining between them. The CDR3 has 15 amino acids. The CDR3 DNA reads as TGCGCCAGCAGCCATCTAATGGCAACTAATGAAAAACTGTTTTTT. This translates into CASSHLMATNEKLFF.

The chain carries TRBV25-1 and TRBJ2-5; possible D gene TRBD2, 6 bases. This CDR3 is 15 amino acids long. Germline V gives CDR1 MGHDK, CDR2 SYGVNS. Trimming pared 1 base from V and 4 bases from J, leaving 13 bases between. The CDR3 DNA sequence: TGTGCCAGCAGTGAATCCGGCGGGGCTGGAGAGACCCAGTACTTC. Protein sequence: CASSESGGAGETQYF. The full variable domain, completed using reference TRBV25-1 and TRBJ2-5, is EADIYQTPRYLVIGTGKKITLECSQTMGHDKMYWYQQDPGMELHLIHYSYGVNSTEKGDLSSESTVSRIRTEHFPLTLESARPSHTSQYLCASSESGGAGETQYFGPGTRLLVL.

The J gene is TRBJ2-5, the V gene TRBV11-2; 8 bases match TRBD2. Germline CDR1 SGHAT, CDR2 FQNNGV. There are 12 residues in the CDR3. The trim removed 6 bases at V and 13 bases at J, leaving 10 bases unmatched. CDR3 amino acids: CASRPTSGGPYF. CDR3 sequence (DNA): TGTGCCAGCAGGCCTACCAGCGGGGGCCCGTACTTC.

This clone came up a few times. The V gene is TRBV2, the J gene TRBJ1-2; 9 bases match TRBD1. After removal of 6 bases from V and 1 base from J, the junction contained 9 bases not matched to a gene. The CDR3 totals 16 residues. Per germline, CDR1 SNHLY and CDR2 FYNNEI. CDR3 sequence reads: CASSGLETGGNYGYTF. The DNA of the CDR3 is TGTGCCAGCAGCGGTCTGGAGACAGGGGGTAACTATGGCTACACCTTC.

The chain combines TRBV4-1 with TRBJ1-5, with 9 positions matching TRBD1. V was pared by 1 base and J by 6 bases, with 19 bases of the junction left unmatched. CDR3 length: 20 residues. Germline V gene lookup returns CDR1 MGHRA and CDR2 YSYEKL. CDR3 region: CASSQAWGQGLSPYGQPQHF. The CDR3 bases are TGCGCCAGCAGCCAAGCTTGGGGACAGGGCCTTTCTCCATATGGTCAGCCCCAGCATTTT.

The chain carries TRBV4-1 and TRBJ2-1; 8 bases map to TRBD1. CDR1 is MGHRA and CDR2 is YSYEKL in the germline V gene. The trim removed 8 bases at V and 6 bases at J, leaving 6 bases unmatched. The CDR3 runs to 13 residues. The CDR3 spells CASGQDRVNEQFF. In DNA, the CDR3 is TGCGCCAGCGGACAGGACAGGGTCAATGAGCAGTTCTTC.

This sequence joins TRBV30 and TRBJ1-5; no reliable D call. The V end lost 3 bases, the J end lost 1 base, and 7 bases lay between the germline ends. CDR1 is GTSNPN and CDR2 is SVGIG in the germline V gene (reference sequence). The CDR3 spans 13 residues. In DNA form, the CDR3 reads TGTGCCTGGAGCCGTGGGAGCAATCAGCCCCAGCATTTT. The encoded protein is CAWSRGSNQPQHF.

This clone was seen more than once but under ten times. The rearrangement joins TRBV7-9 to TRBJ2-1; D uncertain. The CDR3 contains 15 residues. Germline-derived CDR1 and CDR2 are SEHNR and FQNEAQ (reference sequence). V lost 3 bases, J lost 6 bases, and 15 bases lay in between. This chain's CDR3 is CASSLPRRLGNEQFF. DNA of the CDR3: TGTGCCAGCAGCTTGCCCCGGAGACTTGGCAATGAGCAGTTCTTC. Combining the CDR3 with reference TRBV7-9 and TRBJ2-1 gives the whole variable domain DTGVSQNPRHKITKRGQNVTFRCDPISEHNRLYWYRQTLGQGPEFLTYFQNEAQLEKSRLLSDRFSAERPKGSFSTLEIQRTEQGDSAMYLCASSLPRRLGNEQFFGPGTRLTVL.

This rearrangement joins TRBV29-1 to TRBJ2-1; D unclear. The length of the CDR3 is 16 residues. Germline V gives CDR1 SQVTM, CDR2 ANQGSEA. V lost 6 bases, J lost 2 bases, and 20 bases lay in between. Here the CDR3 reads CSVDDPIAVAYNEQFF. The CDR3 region has the DNA TGCAGCGTCGACGATCCTATAGCTGTAGCCTACAATGAGCAGTTCTTC.

The chain links TRBV19 to TRBJ2-2; D unresolved. Deletions cut 7 bases from V and 6 bases from J, with 15 bases between. The CDR3 sequence is 14 residues long. Germline CDR1 LNHDA, CDR2 SQIVND (reference sequence). CDR3 amino acids: CASKPPGKAGELFF. CDR3 in DNA: TGTGCCAGTAAACCACCTGGGAAAGCCGGGGAGCTGTTTTTT.

The chain employs TRBV7-3 and TRBJ1-1; perhaps TRBD1 as D (5 bases). V was trimmed by 1 base and J by 5 bases, leaving 14 bases between them. This CDR3 has 15 amino acids. The germline CDR1 and CDR2 sequences are SGHTA and FQGTGA. CDR3 nucleotide sequence: TGTGCCAGCAGCTTAAGTGGGGTGGGGGTTACTGAAGCTTTCTTT. This gives the protein CASSLSGVGVTEAFF.

CDR3 sequence (DNA): TGTGCCAGCAGTACACAGGGGGCGCATGGAGAGACCCAGTACTTC. Protein product: CASSTQGAHGETQYF. The gene calls are TRBV11-3 and TRBJ2-5, with 9 bases aligning to TRBD1. With V trimmed by 6 bases and J by 4 bases, 9 bases remained unmatched. The CDR3 sequence is 15 residues long. CDR1 and CDR2 from the germline V gene are SGHNT and YENEEA.

This chain uses TRBV5-1 with TRBJ2-2, with 10 bases fitting TRBD2. Germline lookup yields CDR1 SGHRS and CDR2 YFSETQ. The junction had 10 bases not matched to a gene; V was cut back by 8 bases and J by 3 bases. The CDR3 totals 16 residues. Here the CDR3 DNA reads TGCGCCAGTGCGCCCGTAGCGGGGGGAGACACCGGGGAGCTGTTTTTT. Its protein is CASAPVAGGDTGELFF.

This clone has just a few counts. The V gene is TRBV18, the J gene TRBJ1-2, with TRBD1 matching 8 bases. Germline-derived CDR1 and CDR2 are KGHSH and LQKENI. After removal of 3 bases from V and 6 bases from J, the junction contained 6 bases not matched to a gene. This CDR3 contains 14 residues. Here the CDR3 DNA reads TGTGCCAGCTCACCTACGGCAGGGGGCGATGGCTACACCTTC. Its protein is CASSPTAGGDGYTF. The full variable domain, with the rest looked up from reference TRBV18 and TRBJ1-2, is NAGVMQNPRHLVRRRGQEARLRCSPMKGHSHVYWYRQLPEEGLKFMVYLQKENIIDESGMPKERFSAEFPKEGPSILRIQQVVRGDSAAYFCASSPTAGGDGYTFGSGTRLTVV.

This clone showed up just a few times. The V gene is TRBV6-1, the J gene TRBJ2-3, with TRBD1 identical over 7 bases. CDR1 is MNHNS and CDR2 is SASEGT in the germline V gene. The CDR3 length is 14 residues. Trimming cost V 6 bases and J 4 bases; bases outside gene matches: 7. The CDR3 nucleotides are TGTGCCAGCAGCCCTGACAGGGTATCAGATACGCAGTATTTT. Translation gives CASSPDRVSDTQYF.

This clone has just a few counts. This chain connects TRBV19 to TRBJ1-4; 8 bases match TRBD1. There are 14 residues in the CDR3. V lost 7 bases to trimming and J lost 5 bases; unmatched junction nucleotides: 6. Germline CDR1 is LNHDA and CDR2 is SQIVND (reference sequence). The CDR3 reads CASKTGQVNEKLFF. The CDR3 region has the DNA TGTGCCAGTAAAACGGGACAGGTCAATGAAAAACTGTTTTTT.

This chain joins TRBV5-1 and TRBJ2-5; D remains unclear. The germline V gene has CDR1 SGHRS and CDR2 YFSETQ. The V and J ends lost 5 bases and 3 bases respectively, with 11 bases between them. The CDR3 sequence is 13 residues long. This chain's CDR3 is CASSGLSKETQYF. The CDR3 DNA reads as TGCGCCAGCAGTGGTTTATCCAAAGAGACCCAGTACTTC.